This T cell receptor (beta chain) is from a study of T cells in Graves' hyperthyroidism and ophthalmopathy. Study results and caveats: A model built on 13 V-J features separated ophthalmopathy from stable hyperthyroidism.

Template material for amplifying TCR beta CDR3 regions consisted of RNA transcripts. First-round RT-PCR targeting the TCR CDR3 was performed with the HTBI primer set. TCRdb reprocessed the multiplex PCR reads with MiXCR, giving one entry per CDR3 protein. The data hold tens of thousands of distinct CDR3 sequences, with approximately 53% observed a single time. For this clonotype: The antigen is unknown.

Trimming cost V 5 bases and J 8 bases, with 20 bases left between them. Germline-derived CDR1 and CDR2 are KGHDR and SFDVKD. CDR3 length equals 15 residues. The TCR sequence derives from a woman aged 60-75 years with Graves' ophthalmopathy. Source material: blood. The chain employs TRBV24-1 and TRBJ1-2; tentatively, D is TRBD1 (5 bases). As DNA, the CDR3 is TGTGCCACCAGTGCTAGAGACGGGGGAGAATACGGCTACACCTTC. As protein: CATSARDGGEYGYTF.